The entry that follows covers one T cell receptor (beta chain) sequence. This sample stems from a study of blood T cell repertoires in COVID-19. V was clipped by 6 bases and J by 5 bases, with 13 bases between them. Germline V gene data show CDR1 as MNHEY and CDR2 as SVGAGI. This CDR3 is built from 13 residues. Only in-frame clones appear in the TCRdb table, and some are missing; sequencing was by immunoSEQ multiplex PCR. The table has 140,000 to 150,000 clones, roughly 84% seen once. The chain joins TRBV6-5 to TRBJ1-1; tentatively, D is TRBD1 (6 bases). The receptor comes from a human donor in a cohort sampled during active COVID-19. The source material was peripheral blood. Here the CDR3 DNA reads TGTGCCAGCAGGCCCTCCACAGGGACTGAAGCTTTCTTT. The encoded protein is CASRPSTGTEAFF.